One T cell receptor (beta chain) is described in this entry. As yet, its antigen is unknown. The sample comes from a study of response to subunit inactivated influenza vaccine. Study-wide results and caveats: Authors suggested few new T cells are recruited by each seasonal influenza vaccination.

TCRdb called the RT-PCR reads again in MiXCR, with one record for every CDR3 protein. The sample records roughly 700,000 distinct CDR3 sequences, about a sixth being singletons. V shed 10 bases and J shed 2 bases, with 21 bases lying between them. CDR3 length equals 16 residues. Germline V gene sequence: CDR1 MRHNA, CDR2 SNTAGT. The gene calls are TRBV6-4 and TRBJ2-1; a weak D match, TRBD1 (5 bases). The sequenced sample was PBMCs from blood, obtained about 12 days after vaccination. The clonotype originates from a man in his forties or fifties who received an inactivated influenza vaccine. CDR3 residues: CAKRSLGQGPYNEQFF. CDR3 coding DNA: TGTGCCAAACGATCTCTAGGGCAGGGCCCCTACAATGAGCAGTTCTTC.